This T cell receptor (beta chain) was found in a study of Tregs in tolerant kidney transplant recipients. Study-wide results and limits: Tregs expanded with activated donor B cells seemed most donor-specific. Biological reproducibility was not directly addressed in this study. Validation in larger populations is needed because few patients were studied.

Unstimulated Tregs (CD4+CD25+CD127-) and CD4+CD25- non-Tregs were sorted from PBMCs. Germline lookup yields CDR1 SGHTA and CDR2 FQGNSA. Trimming left V 3 bases short and J 2 bases short, with 8 bases between. The CDR3 has 14 amino acids. Some clones are missing from TCRdb's copy, which holds only in-frame ones; the method was immunoSEQ multiplex PCR. The data contain hundreds of thousands of clones, around 81% of them seen just once; the ten biggest clones take up around 0.6%. This clone was counted only a few times. The antigen is not known. This chain joins TRBV7-2 and TRBJ1-3, with D hard to call. This clonotype was obtained from a human donor in good health. The sequencing sample was made of CD4+ T cells from blood. This chain's CDR3 is CASSLHRTGNTIYF. CDR3 in DNA: TGTGCCAGCAGCTTGCACCGAACTGGAAACACCATATATTTT.